This T cell receptor beta chain was identified during a study of blood T cell repertoires in COVID-19. Study background: Some COVID-19 samples were acute and others convalescent; all came from the United States, Italy and Spain. Nucleic acid was either cDNA or gDNA, and it came from T cells, B-cell-depleted T cells, or PBMCs.

This CDR3 is built from 18 residues. Germline CDR1 is MDHEN and CDR2 is SYDVKM. V was shortened by 2 bases and J by 1 base, with 18 bases between the two germline ends. In the authors' workflow: Reference gene primer amplification in the assay estimated nucleated cell counts. TCRdb's table, derived via immunoSEQ multiplex PCR, lists solely in-frame clones and lacks some. V, J and clone size are taken as reported in that table, and D and trimming were inferred from the DNA itself. The sample holds about 120,000 clones, roughly 84% seen once. The specimen was peripheral blood. This receptor was identified in a man aged 60 to 75 with acute or convalescent COVID-19. V and J are TRBV28 and TRBJ1-5, with D possibly TRBD1 on 6 matching bases. The DNA for the CDR3 is TGTGCCAGCAGTTTAAGAACAAGACGGACAGCCAGCAATCAGCCCCAGCATTTT. This sequence encodes CASSLRTRRTASNQPQHF.